A single T cell receptor (beta chain) is shown here with its context. The antigen remains undetermined. Germline V lookup: CDR1 MNHEY, CDR2 SVGAGI. The V gene lost 0 bases and the J gene lost 3 bases, with 9 bases spanning the gap. The CDR3 has 14 amino acids. TCRdb keeps only in-frame clones here, not all; method: immunoSEQ multiplex PCR. The sample gives over 50,000 clones, almost 97% of which show up once; roughly 1% is in the top ten. The data belong to a study of cytomegalovirus exposure and HLA in healthy donors. The wider study: It was reported in a later analysis that the same platform had been used for the roughly 130 validation repertoires as for the approximately 670 first-cohort repertoires. Findings and limits, study-wide: The study labeled 150 to 200 TCR beta chains cytomegalovirus-associated.

From the approximately 120-subject validation cohort, which was separate from the roughly 630-subject first cohort, the donors were drawn. Source material: PBMCs. The receptor was derived from a woman aged 18 to 35 in good health and CMV-seronegative. V usage is TRBV6-5 and J usage is TRBJ2-7, with D tentatively TRBD1 (6 bases). CDR3 amino acids: CASSYSRGVYEQYF. CDR3 nucleotide sequence: TGTGCCAGCAGTTACTCCAGGGGAGTCTACGAGCAGTACTTC.